The 13 T cell receptor beta chains presented below share a single source sample, sequenced in a study of regulatory T cells in long-lasting Graves disease. Time point: persistent/refractory GD, antithyroid drugs over 5 years with positive TRAb. RNA from PBMCs was the source of the TCR library. Combining iRepertoire HTBI primers with Arm-PCR of CDR3 regions, the authors built TCR beta libraries. TCRdb reprocessed the multiplex PCR reads with MiXCR, giving one entry per CDR3 protein. This sample carries hundreds of thousands of distinct CDR3 sequences, about 20% of them seen once, and the ten largest clones take roughly 8%. Material: peripheral blood mononuclear cells (PBMCs), obtained when the disease was refractory, from a patient treated with antithyroid drugs. Source of these receptors: a female donor with Graves disease.

This clonotype showed up many times. The chain links TRBV29-1 to TRBJ2-7, with a weak D call TRBD1 (5 bases). Deletions cut 0 bases from V and 3 bases from J, with 9 bases between. CDR3 length: 13 amino acids. The germline CDR1 and CDR2 sequences are SQVTM and ANQGSEA. The CDR3 DNA reads as TGCAGCGTTGAAGATAGGACACACTACGAGCAGTACTTC. This encodes CSVEDRTHYEQYF.

V is TRBV5-8 and J is TRBJ2-7, with 9 bases fitting TRBD2. Germline loops: CDR1 SGHTS, CDR2 YDEGEE. The V and J ends lost 3 bases and 6 bases, in that order; junction bases with no gene match: 16. This CDR3 has 17 amino acids. The CDR3 nucleotides read TGTGCCAGCAGCTGGCTAGTAGCGGGAGCTTCTCGTCGCGAGCAGTACTTC. Translating gives CASSWLVAGASRREQYF. Complete variable domain (other parts from reference TRBV5-8 and TRBJ2-7): EAGVTQSPTHLIKTRGQQATLRCSPISGHTSVYWYQQALGLGLQFLLWYDEGEERNRGNFPPRFSGRQFPNYSSELNVNALELEDSALYLCASSWLVAGASRREQYFGPGTRLTVT.

The rearrangement joins TRBV20-1 to TRBJ1-6, with unresolved D. V was pared by 7 bases and J by 0 bases, with 10 bases between. CDR1 and CDR2 from the germline V gene are DFQATT and SNEGSKA (reference sequence). This CDR3 is 14 amino acids long. CDR3 region: CSVVQSSYNSPLHF. DNA for the CDR3: TGCAGTGTCGTACAGAGCTCCTATAATTCACCCCTCCACTTT.

In its sample, this clonotype was seen once. The chain links TRBV5-1 to TRBJ2-7; 10 nucleotides line up with TRBD1. CDR1 SGHRS and CDR2 YFSETQ come from the germline V gene. V lost 4 bases to trimming and J lost 4 bases; unmatched junction nucleotides: 8. The CDR3 covers 15 residues. The CDR3 here is CASSMTRDRGYEQYF. The CDR3 nucleotides are TGCGCCAGCAGCATGACAAGGGACAGGGGATACGAGCAGTACTTC.

This clonotype was counted ten times or more. CDR3 nucleotide sequence: TGCAGCGTTGGACAGGGGAACACCGGGGAGCTGTTTTTT. Encoded protein: CSVGQGNTGELFF. This chain joins TRBV29-1 and TRBJ2-2; the match to TRBD1 covers 7 bases. CDR1 SQVTM and CDR2 ANQGSEA come from the germline V gene. V dropped 4 bases and J dropped 1; count of bases not matched to a gene: 0. This CDR3 contains 13 residues.

A few counts support this clonotype. The rearrangement uses TRBV19 and TRBJ1-5, with a tentative D call TRBD1 (5 bases). From germline, CDR1 is LNHDA and CDR2 SQIVND (reference sequence). The CDR3 is 15 residues long. Trimming removed 5 bases at V and 2 bases at J, with 13 bases between. For the CDR3, the DNA is TGTGCCAGTAGTGTGAAAAGGGACGGCAATCAGCCCCAGCATTTT. Translated, it gives CASSVKRDGNQPQHF.

This clonotype was seen many times. V gene TRBV6-1 combines with J gene TRBJ2-5, with no clear D. Germline CDR1 MNHNS, CDR2 SASEGT. CDR3 length: 12 amino acids. The germline V and J ends were trimmed by 5 bases and 5 bases, with 9 bases remaining between them. Here the CDR3 reads CASSSDRETQYF. The CDR3 DNA sequence: TGTGCCAGCAGTTCCGACCGGGAGACCCAGTACTTC.

This clonotype was observed a handful of times. The chain employs TRBV30 and TRBJ2-2; the D gene is possibly TRBD2 (6 bases). The V gene's germline CDR1 is GTSNPN and CDR2 SVGIG (reference sequence). V shed 0 bases and J shed 5 bases, with 10 bases lying between them. The CDR3 contains 14 residues. This CDR3 is CAWSVLSGTGELFF. DNA of the CDR3: TGTGCCTGGAGTGTACTCAGCGGGACCGGGGAGCTGTTTTTT.

The chain is built from TRBV7-9 and TRBJ1-1; D may be TRBD1 (6 bases). The CDR3 spans 14 residues. The V end lost 6 bases, the J end lost 1 base, and 12 bases lay between the germline ends. CDR1 and CDR2 from the germline V gene are SEHNR and FQNEAQ (reference sequence). DNA of the CDR3: TGTGCCAGCAGTCGGGACACTACGAACACTGAAGCTTTCTTT. Protein sequence: CASSRDTTNTEAFF.

This clonotype has ten or more counts. CDR3 in amino acids: CASSPYDRNYGYTF. Written as DNA, the CDR3 is TGCGCCAGCAGCCCTTACGACAGAAACTATGGCTACACCTTC. The chain has TRBV5-1 and TRBJ1-2; D is possibly TRBD1 (5 bases). V was shortened by 4 bases and J by 2 bases, with 12 bases between the two germline ends. Germline lookup yields CDR1 SGHRS and CDR2 YFSETQ. The CDR3 is made up of 14 amino acids. Supplemented by reference TRBV5-1 and TRBJ1-2, the full variable domain reads KAGVTQTPRYLIKTRGQQVTLSCSPISGHRSVSWYQQTPGQGLQFLFEYFSETQRNKGNFPGRFSGRQFSNSRSEMNVSTLELGDSALYLCASSPYDRNYGYTFGSGTRLTVV.

This chain joins TRBV20-1 and TRBJ2-1; D may be TRBD1 or TRBD2 (6 bases each). Trimming removed 5 bases at V and 4 bases at J, with 15 bases between. The CDR3 totals 14 residues. Germline-derived CDR1 and CDR2 are DFQATT and SNEGSKA (reference sequence). The DNA of the CDR3 is TGCAGTGCTGGGGGCGGAGGAGGGTACAATGAGCAGTTCTTC. Translating it yields CSAGGGGGYNEQFF.

This clonotype was found once. At one boundary the junction diverges from the germline segment, which might be a read error. The chain has TRBV28 and TRBJ2-2; D possibly corresponds to TRBD2 (5 bases). This CDR3 contains 12 residues. Germline V gives CDR1 MDHEN, CDR2 SYDVKM. The CDR3 protein is CASSGNTGELLF. CDR3 DNA: TGTGCCAGCAGTGGTAACACCGGGGAGCTGCTTTTT.

The rearrangement joins TRBV6-5 to TRBJ1-2, with D possibly TRBD1 on 6 matching bases. Between the trimmed V and J ends, which lost 2 bases and 1 base, there was a span of 8 bases. This CDR3 is 14 amino acids long. Germline V gene sequence: CDR1 MNHEY, CDR2 SVGAGI. CDR3 bases: TGTGCCAGCAGTTACCCGACAGGTAACTATGGCTACACCTTC. Translated, it gives CASSYPTGNYGYTF.